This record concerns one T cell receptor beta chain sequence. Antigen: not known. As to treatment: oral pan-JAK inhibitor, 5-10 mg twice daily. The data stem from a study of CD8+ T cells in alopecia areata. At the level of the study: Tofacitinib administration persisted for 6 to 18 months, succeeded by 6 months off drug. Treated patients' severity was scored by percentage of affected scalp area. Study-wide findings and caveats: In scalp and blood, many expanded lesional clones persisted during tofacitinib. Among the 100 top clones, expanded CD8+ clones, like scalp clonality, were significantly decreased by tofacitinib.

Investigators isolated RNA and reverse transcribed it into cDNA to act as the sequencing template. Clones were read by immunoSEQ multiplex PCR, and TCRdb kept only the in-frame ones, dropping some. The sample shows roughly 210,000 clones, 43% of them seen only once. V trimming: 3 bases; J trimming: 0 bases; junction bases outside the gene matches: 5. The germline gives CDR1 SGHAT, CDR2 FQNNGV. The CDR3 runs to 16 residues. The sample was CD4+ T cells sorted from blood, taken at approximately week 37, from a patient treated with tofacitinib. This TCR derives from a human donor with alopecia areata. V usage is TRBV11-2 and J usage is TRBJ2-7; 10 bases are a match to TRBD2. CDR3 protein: CASSFLSGRASYEQYF. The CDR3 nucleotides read TGTGCCAGCAGCTTCCTCAGCGGGAGGGCCTCCTACGAGCAGTACTTC.